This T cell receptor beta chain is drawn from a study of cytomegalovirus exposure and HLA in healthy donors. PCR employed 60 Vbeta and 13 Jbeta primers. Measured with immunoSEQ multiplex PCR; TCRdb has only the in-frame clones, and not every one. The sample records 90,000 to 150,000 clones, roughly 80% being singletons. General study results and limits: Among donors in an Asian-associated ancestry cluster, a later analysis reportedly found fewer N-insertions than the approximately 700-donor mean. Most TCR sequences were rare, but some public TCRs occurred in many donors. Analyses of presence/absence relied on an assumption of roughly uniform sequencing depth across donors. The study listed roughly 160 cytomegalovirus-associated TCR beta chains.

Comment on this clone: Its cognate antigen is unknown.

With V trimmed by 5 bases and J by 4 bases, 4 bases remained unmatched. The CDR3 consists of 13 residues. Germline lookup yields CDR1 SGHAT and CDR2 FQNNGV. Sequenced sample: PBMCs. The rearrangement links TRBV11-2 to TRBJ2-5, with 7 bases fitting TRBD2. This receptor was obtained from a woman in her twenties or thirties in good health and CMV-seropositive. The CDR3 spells CASSTSVGETQYF. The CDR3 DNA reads TGTGCCAGCAGCACTAGCGTGGGAGAGACCCAGTACTTC.